This paragraph covers one T cell receptor (beta chain) sequence. This sample is part of a study of CD8 T cells in Susac syndrome. In germline, CDR1 is GTSNPN, CDR2 SVGIG (reference sequence). The CDR3 is 15 residues long. V dropped 2 bases and J dropped 4; count of bases not matched to a gene: 4. Negative isolation was used for CD8+ and CD4+ T cells, and FACS enrichment was applied to TEMRA cells. Random hexamers were used to reverse transcribe roughly 0.5 to 1 ug of RNA. The method of amplification for TCR beta CDR3 was immunoSEQ multiplex PCR, covering 54 Vbeta and 13 Jbeta. TCRdb redid the calling of the immunoSEQ multiplex PCR reads with MiXCR, one entry per CDR3 protein. The sample consists of a few hundred thousand distinct CDR3 sequences, around 90% of them appearing once.

The chain uses TRBV30 and TRBJ2-1, with 11 nucleotides matching TRBD2. Sequencing used CD8+ T cells from PBMCs. The source is a human donor with multiple sclerosis. The CDR3 DNA follows: TGTGCCTGGAGTCCTACTAGCGGGAGATACAATGAGCAGTTCTTC. Protein product: CAWSPTSGRYNEQFF. Drawing the rest from reference TRBV30 and TRBJ2-1, the complete variable domain is SQTIHQWPATLVQPVGSPLSLECTVEGTSNPNLYWYRQAAGRGLQLLFYSVGIGQISSEVPQNLSASRPQDRQFILSSKKLLLSDSGFYLCAWSPTSGRYNEQFFGPGTRLTVL.